Presented here are 15 T cell receptor beta chains from one specimen sequenced in a study of T cell clones after liver transplantation (dated by TCRdb to between 2018 and 2020). The method behind the library was the immunoSEQ multiplex PCR assay. TCRdb took this table from immuneACCESS and kept in-frame rearrangements with V and J called. Such tables lack part of the clones; where checked against another copy, unresolved V genes explain under half of the gap, and the rest is unexplained. The sample table shows tens of thousands of clones, and more than 70% are seen once. The ten largest account for about a tenth of the sample. The sequenced sample was CD4+ T cells from blood, obtained at the 22-month timepoint. The receptors come from a human patient who received a liver transplant. After a transplant, the donor of the graft may account for some T cells.

CDR3 bases: TGTGCCAGCAGCCCTTGGACAGGGCGTAGCAATCAGCCCCAGCATTTT. This encodes CASSPWTGRSNQPQHF. V usage is TRBV27 and J usage is TRBJ1-5; 8 bases are shared with TRBD1. Per the germline V gene, CDR1 is MNHEY and CDR2 is SMNVEV (reference sequence). The CDR3 extends over 16 amino acids. Trimming removed 6 bases from V and 0 bases from J; junction bases left unmatched: 7.

The J gene is TRBJ1-3, the V gene TRBV19; possible D gene TRBD1, 6 bases. Germline V gene sequence: CDR1 LNHDA, CDR2 SQIVND (reference sequence). The CDR3 runs 16 residues. V lost 5 bases and J 0 bases, leaving 14 bases between the germline ends. The CDR3: CASSRGGLSSGNTIYF. The CDR3 nucleotides read TGTGCCAGTAGTCGGGGGGGCTTAAGCTCTGGAAACACCATATATTTT.

CDR3 protein: CASSGGQAMNTEAFF. The CDR3 DNA reads as TGTGCCAGCAGTGGGGGGCAGGCTATGAACACTGAAGCTTTCTTT. The V call is TRBV2, the J call TRBJ1-1; D perhaps matches TRBD1 (6 bases). This CDR3 region has 15 residues. Germline V gene sequence: CDR1 SNHLY, CDR2 FYNNEI. Trimming cost V 4 bases and J 0 bases, with 12 bases left between them.

Only a few counts were recorded for this clone. V usage is TRBV19 and J usage is TRBJ1-5, with D possibly matching TRBD1 (6 bases). The germline gives CDR1 LNHDA, CDR2 SQIVND (reference sequence). The V and J ends lost 7 bases and 7 bases respectively, with 20 bases between them. The CDR3 loop spans 15 amino acids. CDR3 sequence (DNA): TGTGCCAGTAAGCAACAGGGTGTAGGAGGCCAGCCCCAGCATTTT. Its translation: CASKQQGVGGQPQHF.

The V call is TRBV7-8, the J call TRBJ2-5, with D hard to call. The CDR3 is made up of 11 amino acids. V lost 4 bases and J 4 bases, leaving 4 bases between the germline ends. The germline V gene has CDR1 SGHVS and CDR2 FQNEAQ. The CDR3 nucleotides are TGTGCCAGCAGCTACGGAGAGACCCAGTACTTC. Its translation is CASSYGETQYF.

The J gene is TRBJ2-2, the V gene TRBV29-1; 9 nucleotides line up with TRBD2. CDR1 and CDR2 (germline): SQVTM, ANQGSEA. This CDR3 has 14 amino acids. V lost 3 bases, J lost 7 bases, and 6 bases stayed unmatched. Here the CDR3 reads CSVDGGGADGELFF. CDR3 bases: TGCAGCGTTGATGGCGGGGGGGCGGACGGGGAGCTGTTTTTT.

This chain uses TRBV11-3 with TRBJ2-3; the D is unclear. V was pared by 1 base and J by 6 bases, with 11 bases between. CDR1 SGHNT and CDR2 YENEEA come from the germline V gene. CDR3 length: 14 amino acids. The DNA of the CDR3 is TGTGCCAGCAGCTTAGGGGCCATTGGGGATACGCAGTATTTT. Translation: CASSLGAIGDTQYF.

The chain combines TRBV29-1 with TRBJ1-1; D gene unclear. Germline lookup yields CDR1 SQVTM and CDR2 ANQGSEA. The CDR3 contains 13 residues. Trimming removed 0 bases at V and 2 bases at J, with 7 bases between. The CDR3 region is CSVEDQQNTEAFF. CDR3 in DNA: TGCAGCGTTGAAGATCAACAAAACACTGAAGCTTTCTTT.

CDR3 sequence: CASSFFDRGRLADTQYF. The CDR3 region has the DNA TGTGCCAGCAGCTTCTTTGACAGGGGGCGGCTCGCAGATACGCAGTATTTT. The chain couples TRBV5-8 to TRBJ2-3; 10 nucleotides align to TRBD1. V lost 2 bases and J lost 4; bases outside the gene matches: 10. The CDR3 spans 17 residues. The V gene's germline CDR1 is SGHTS and CDR2 YDEGEE.

In regard to this clone: Other DNA variants within this sample encode the same CDR3. CDR3 protein: CASSVGASSYNEQFF. The DNA of the CDR3 is TGTGCCAGCAGCGTAGGGGCTAGCTCCTACAATGAGCAGTTCTTC. The genes are TRBV9 and TRBJ2-1; no clear D gene. The germline CDR1 and CDR2 sequences are SGDLS and YYNGEE. The length of the CDR3 is 15 residues. Trimming pared 0 bases from V and 0 bases from J, leaving 7 bases between.

Notes on this clone: Compared with germline, one end of the junction differs, possibly owing to a read error. The V call is TRBV6-1, the J call TRBJ1-2; D might be TRBD1 (5 bases). Per the germline V gene, CDR1 is MNHNS and CDR2 is SASEGT. The length of the CDR3 is 15 residues. CDR3 protein: CVSSEAGDGLYGYTF. In DNA form, the CDR3 reads TGTGTCAGCAGTGAAGCGGGGGACGGACTCTATGGCTACACCTTC.

The chain recombines TRBV7-6 with TRBJ1-1; D remains ambiguous. V lost 4 bases and J 0 bases, leaving 9 bases between the germline ends. This CDR3 region has 14 residues. The germline V gene has CDR1 SGHVS and CDR2 FNYEAQ. In nucleotides, the CDR3 is TGTGCCAGCAGCTCGAGGGAGATGAACACTGAAGCTTTCTTT. This sequence encodes CASSSREMNTEAFF.

The chain links TRBV7-2 to TRBJ2-1, with 8 bases lining up with TRBD1. With 5 bases clipped from V and 9 bases from J, the junction kept 9 bases outside the gene matches. The CDR3 has 14 residues. Germline V gives CDR1 SGHTA, CDR2 FQGNSA. The CDR3 DNA sequence: TGTGCCAGCAGCCCCGGGACAGGTCGTGTTGAGCAGTTCTTC. The encoded protein is CASSPGTGRVEQFF.

J is TRBJ1-3 and V is TRBV28; 10 bases align to TRBD1. Germline lookup yields CDR1 MDHEN and CDR2 SYDVKM. The CDR3 loop spans 20 amino acids. Trimming at V came to 4 bases and at J to 0 bases, leaving 15 bases not matched to a gene. The CDR3 sequence: CASSSPVPGQGTYSGNTIYF. In nucleotides, the CDR3 is TGTGCCAGCAGTTCCCCCGTCCCGGGACAGGGGACCTACTCTGGAAACACCATATATTTT.

The V gene is TRBV6-5, the J gene TRBJ1-1; D is undetermined. Per germline, CDR1 MNHEY and CDR2 SVGAGI. The V end was cut by 7 bases, the J end by 10 bases, with 4 bases between. CDR3 length: 8 amino acids. DNA of the CDR3: TGTGCCAGCAATTCAGCTTTCTTT. Protein product: CASNSAFF.